This T cell receptor beta chain is drawn from a study of cytomegalovirus exposure and HLA in healthy donors. PCR used 60 Vbeta primers and 13 Jbeta primers. Clones were read by immunoSEQ multiplex PCR, and TCRdb kept only the in-frame ones, dropping some. The sample includes 150,000 to 200,000 clones, 62% of them seen just once. Losses at the gene ends were 6 bases for V and 4 bases for J; bases not matched to a gene: 13. Looked up from germline, CDR1 is SGHTA and CDR2 is FQGNSA. CDR3 length: 16 residues. This clone was seen only a few times. The sequencing input was PBMCs. This chain joins TRBV7-2 and TRBJ2-7; 9 bases are shared with TRBD2. The clonotype was recovered from a middle-aged man in good health and CMV-seronegative. The chain's CDR3 is CASRGLAGAGRYEQYF. CDR3 DNA sequence: TGTGCCAGCAGGGGCTTAGCGGGAGCGGGGAGATACGAGCAGTACTTC.